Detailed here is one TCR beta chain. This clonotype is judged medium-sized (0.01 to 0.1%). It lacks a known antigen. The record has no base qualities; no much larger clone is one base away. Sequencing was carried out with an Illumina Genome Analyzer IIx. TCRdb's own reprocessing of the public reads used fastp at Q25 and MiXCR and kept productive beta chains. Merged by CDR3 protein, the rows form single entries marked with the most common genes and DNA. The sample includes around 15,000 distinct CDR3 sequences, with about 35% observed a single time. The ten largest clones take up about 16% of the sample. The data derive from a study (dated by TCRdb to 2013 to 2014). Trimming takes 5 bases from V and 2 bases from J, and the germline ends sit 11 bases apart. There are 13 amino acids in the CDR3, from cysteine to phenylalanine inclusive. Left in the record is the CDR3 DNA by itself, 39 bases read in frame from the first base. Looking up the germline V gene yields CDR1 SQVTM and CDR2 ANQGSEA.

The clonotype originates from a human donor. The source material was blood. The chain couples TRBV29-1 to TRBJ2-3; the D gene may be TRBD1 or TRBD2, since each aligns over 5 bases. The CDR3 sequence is CSVSPGTTDTQYF. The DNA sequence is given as TGCAGCGTTTCTCCGGGGACCACAGATACGCAGTATTTT.